The next 15 T cell receptor beta chains were all read from a single sample in a study of T cell responses to AZD1222 COVID-19 vaccine. Profiling relied on immunoSEQ multiplex PCR, and the TCRdb table lists in-frame clones only, not all of them. The data contain some 130,000 clones, about 87% of them singletons. The source was peripheral blood, collected on day 0 of AZD1222 vaccination. All receptors derive from an adult in good health.

The V and J genes are TRBV4-2 and TRBJ2-3, with TRBD2 matching over 7 bases. The junction had 5 bases not matched to a gene; V was cut back by 2 bases and J by 0 bases. The CDR3 is 16 amino acids. CDR1 and CDR2 (germline): LGHNA, YNFKEQ. For the CDR3, the DNA is TGTGCCAGCAGCCAACTGGGACTAACTAGCACAGATACGCAGTATTTT. It is translated as CASSQLGLTSTDTQYF.

This clone has just one count. The J gene is TRBJ2-3, the V gene TRBV6-1; 9 bases are shared with TRBD2. CDR3 size: 16 residues. With V trimmed by 1 base and J by 8 bases, 10 bases remained unmatched. Germline V gene lookup returns CDR1 MNHNS and CDR2 SASEGT. The DNA of the CDR3 is TGTGCCAGCAGTGAAGTGGTTAGCGGGAGACGAGTTACGCAGTATTTT. It specifies CASSEVVSGRRVTQYF.

The chain carries TRBV19 and TRBJ1-6, with a weak D call TRBD1 (5 bases). The V end was cut by 7 bases, the J end by 4 bases, with 14 bases between. From germline, CDR1 is LNHDA and CDR2 SQIVND (reference sequence). The CDR3 is made up of 15 amino acids. The CDR3 nucleotides read TGTGCCAGTAAGGGAGACAGACCGTATAATTCACCCCTCCACTTT. This gives the protein CASKGDRPYNSPLHF.

The CDR3 sequence is CASSQDPFSYEQYF. For the CDR3, the DNA is TGCGCCAGCAGCCAAGATCCGTTCTCCTACGAGCAGTACTTC. The rearrangement links TRBV4-3 to TRBJ2-7, with D unclear. Germline-derived CDR1 and CDR2 are LGHNA and YSLEER. This CDR3 comprises 14 residues. With 0 bases removed from V and 0 bases from J, the gap between germline ends came to 6 bases.

The chain combines TRBV28 with TRBJ1-1; D is possibly TRBD1 (6 bases). V was cut by 7 bases and J by 1 base, with 16 bases left in between. Germline CDR1 and CDR2: MDHEN and SYDVKM. The CDR3 contains 15 residues. The DNA of the CDR3 is TGTGCCAGCAAAGGGGGTTATGATAGGAACACTGAAGCTTTCTTT. Amino acids: CASKGGYDRNTEAFF.

This clone was detected only a few times. This chain links TRBV28 with TRBJ2-3; 7 nucleotides match TRBD2. This CDR3 comprises 14 residues. Germline V CDR1 and CDR2: MDHEN, SYDVKM. J was trimmed by 1 base and V by 3 bases; bases with no gene match: 1. The CDR3 bases are TGTGCCAGCAGTTTCCTAGCGGGCACAGATACGCAGTATTTT. Translating gives CASSFLAGTDTQYF.

This clone was found once. J is TRBJ1-2 and V is TRBV6-5; 7 bases line up with TRBD1. V shed 7 bases and J 3 bases; nucleotides not matched to a gene: 11. This CDR3 has 15 amino acids. In germline, CDR1 is MNHEY, CDR2 SVGAGI. CDR3 sequence (DNA): TGTGCCAGCACCGAAGGGGAGGGGGCTGACTATGGCTACACCTTC. Translation gives CASTEGEGADYGYTF.

V gene TRBV21-1 combines with J gene TRBJ1-6; the D call of TRBD1 is as the table states it, not checked on the DNA. TRBV21-1 is annotated as a pseudogene. The CDR3 runs 15 residues. CDR3 amino acids: CASSKDPDRDSPLHF. In DNA, the CDR3 is TGTGCCAGCAGCAAAGATCCGGACAGGGATTCACCCCTCCACTTT.

This clone was recorded a few times. The rearrangement joins TRBV5-4 to TRBJ2-5; 7 nucleotides line up with TRBD1. Germline V gives CDR1 SGHNT, CDR2 YYREEE (reference sequence). This CDR3 is built from 13 residues. V lost 3 bases, J lost 6 bases, and 5 bases stayed unmatched. This chain's CDR3 is CASSSGDSQTQYF. In nucleotides, the CDR3 is TGTGCCAGCAGCTCCGGGGACAGTCAGACCCAGTACTTC.

This chain connects TRBV28 to TRBJ2-2, with 8 bases lining up with TRBD2. With V trimmed by 6 bases and J by 4 bases, 10 bases remained unmatched. The CDR3 length is 16 residues. The germline CDR1 and CDR2 sequences are MDHEN and SYDVKM. CDR3 bases: TGTGCCAGCAGGCCCTTGCGGGGGGCGATCACCGGGGAGCTGTTTTTT. It codes for CASRPLRGAITGELFF.

The chain carries TRBV28 and TRBJ1-1; D call uncertain. Trimming stripped 5 bases from V and 0 bases from J, with 10 bases between. CDR3 length: 14 residues. Germline V gene data show CDR1 as MDHEN and CDR2 as SYDVKM. This CDR3 reads CASSGGGLNTEAFF. The CDR3 DNA sequence: TGTGCCAGCAGTGGCGGCGGACTGAACACTGAAGCTTTCTTT.

CDR3 sequence reads: CASSPESTNEKLFF. The CDR3 DNA sequence: TGTGCCAGCTCACCAGAATCAACTAATGAAAAACTGTTTTTT. The chain links TRBV18 to TRBJ1-4; unclear D gene. Germline CDR1 is KGHSH and CDR2 is LQKENI. V was cut by 2 bases and J by 0 bases, with 4 bases left in between. CDR3 length equals 14 residues.

The rearrangement uses TRBV7-9 and TRBJ2-5, with TRBD2 matching over 8 bases. The CDR3 runs 16 residues. Germline values: CDR1 SEHNR, CDR2 FQNEAQ (reference sequence). The trim removed 1 base at V and 1 base at J, leaving 5 bases unmatched. CDR3 coding DNA: TGTGCCAGCAGCTTAGGAGATAGCGGGACCCAAGAGACCCAGTACTTC. Amino acids: CASSLGDSGTQETQYF.

This rearrangement joins TRBV28 to TRBJ1-4, with D maybe TRBD1 (5 bases). The germline gives CDR1 MDHEN, CDR2 SYDVKM. The V gene lost 8 bases and the J gene lost 4 bases, with 8 bases spanning the gap. The CDR3 length is 12 residues. The CDR3 is CASRGINEKLFF. In nucleotides, the CDR3 is TGTGCCAGCCGGGGGATTAATGAAAAACTGTTTTTT.

J is TRBJ1-1 and V is TRBV3-1 (or the pseudogene TRBV3-2), with D unresolved. The V end was cut by 4 bases, the J end by 7 bases, with 7 bases between. The CDR3 consists of 11 residues. Germline V CDR1 and CDR2: LGHDT, YNNKEL (reference sequence). The CDR3 region has the DNA TGTGCCAGCAGCCCCCGGGGTGAAGCTTTCTTT. The encoded protein is CASSPRGEAFF.